This T cell receptor beta chain was captured by sequencing in a study of CXCR3-negative and CXCR3-positive naive CD8 T cells. The overall study: Per library, roughly 1.6 +/- 0.3 million reads; roughly 150 million TRB reads overall.

Study-level points and caveats: For memory CD8+ cells diversity was much lower, but both naive subsets had comparably high diversity. Naive subsets did not differ in surface CD5, and the authors estimated TCR strength using properties of the TRB CDR3. TRB CDR3s of CXCR3-positive naive cells were more hydrophobic than those of CXCR3-negative naive cells.

Of note for this clonotype: Its antigen is undetermined.

The CDR3 spans 13 residues. Germline assignment: CDR1 SGDLS and CDR2 YYNGEE. It was by 5' RACE with UMI labels that the TRB cDNA libraries were prepared. From its re-call of the 5' RACE reads, TCRdb lists each CDR3 protein once, without DNA. This table lists roughly 8,100 distinct CDR3 sequences. This TCR derives from a human donor in good health. Some clones in this sample may be carry-over from other donors' samples. The chain carries TRBV9 and TRBJ2-1; without DNA, the TCRdb call of TRBD1 cannot be checked. Sequencing input: naive CXCR3+ CD8+ T cells from blood. As for subset: CD45RO-CCR7+CD27+CD95- naive CD8+ T cells expressing CXCR3 (TNR3+). The CDR3 protein is CASSATGYNEQFF.